The rows below give T cell receptor beta chains drawn from one sample of a study of blood T cell repertoires in COVID-19. Using immunoSEQ multiplex PCR, the repertoire was profiled, and TCRdb retains in-frame clones only, with some absent. The sample holds roughly 200,000 clones, about 83% seen once. The sequenced sample consisted of peripheral blood. Every receptor here comes from a person between 65 and 79 years old with COVID-19, enrolled during active disease. Each CDR3 is given with its conserved first and last residue. D genes are given only for firm matches. Some rows mark clone size as missing; the rest say once, few, many or name a class of expanded clone.

V gene	clone size	D gene	J gene	CDR3 DNA	CDR3 protein
TRBV5-1	NA	NA	TRBJ1-2	TGCGCCAGCAGCTTGGACACCCACTATGGCTACACCTTC	CASSLDTHYGYTF
TRBV30	NA	NA	TRBJ1-3	TGTGCCTGGAGCCAAATTCGGGGAAACACCATATATTTT	CAWSQIRGNTIYF
TRBV10-3	few	TRBD1	TRBJ1-2	TGTGCCATCGACAGGGGAGCTAACTATGGCTACACCTTC	CAIDRGANYGYTF
TRBV11-3	NA	NA	TRBJ1-5	TGTGCCAGCAGCTTCCCGGACAGAAGCAATCAGCCCCAGCATTTT	CASSFPDRSNQPQHF
TRBV9	NA	NA	TRBJ2-7	TGTGCCAGCAGCGTGGGGGCCGAGCAGTACTTC	CASSVGAEQYF
TRBV6-1	NA	TRBD2	TRBJ2-1	TGTGCCAGCAGTGAAAGACTAGCTGATGAGCAGTTCTTC	CASSERLADEQFF
TRBV2	NA	NA	TRBJ1-2	TGTGCCAGCACCCCAAAAGGTCCAGGGGAGGGCTACACCTTC	CASTPKGPGEGYTF
TRBV4-3	once	TRBD2	TRBJ2-7	TGCGCCAGCAGCCAAGATTTCCGGGAGGAAATCGGCGACGAGCAGTACTTC	CASSQDFREEIGDEQYF
TRBV18	NA	NA	TRBJ2-5	TGTGCCAGCTCACCCCAACCACAACCACAAGAGACCCAGTACTTC	CASSPQPQPQETQYF
TRBV29-1	NA	NA	TRBJ1-5	TGCAGCGTAGGTGACAAGCTCAATCAGCCCCAGCATTTT	CSVGDKLNQPQHF
TRBV7-9	NA	NA	TRBJ1-1	TGTGCCAGCAGCATTGGGACTCCCGATTGGGCTTTCTTT	CASSIGTPDWAFF
TRBV5-6	NA	TRBD1	TRBJ1-2	TGTGCCAGCAGACAAGGACAGGGGAGGTGGGGCTACACCTTC	CASRQGQGRWGYTF
TRBV5-5	NA	NA	TRBJ1-5	TGTGCCAGCAGCGTAACAGGGAGGGCTGAGCATTTT	CASSVTGRAEHF
TRBV27	NA	TRBD2	TRBJ2-7	TGTGCCAGCAGTCGCGTAGCGGGGGCCGGCTACGAGCAGTACTTC	CASSRVAGAGYEQYF
TRBV19	NA	TRBD1	TRBJ2-1	TGTGCCAGTAGTACCCGGACAGGGAGAAACAATGAGCAGTTCTTC	CASSTRTGRNNEQFF
TRBV6-5	NA	NA	TRBJ1-3	TGTGCCAGCAGAACCCCGGCGGGACGAGACTCCACCATATATTTT	CASRTPAGRDSTIYF
TRBV28	once	NA	TRBJ1-4	TGTGCCAGCAGTTTGTCTGAACGGGGACGGGGGGTCGAAAAACTGTTTTTT	CASSLSERGRGVEKLFF
TRBV30	NA	TRBD1	TRBJ1-1	TGTGCCTGGAGCAGGACAGGGGCCACTGAAGCTTTCTTT	CAWSRTGATEAFF
TRBV30	NA	NA	TRBJ1-6	TGTGCCTGGGAGAGGCGGGGCCGCGGTAATTCACCCCTCCACTTT	CAWERRGRGNSPLHF
TRBV5-1	few	NA	TRBJ2-5	TGCGCCAGCAGCCGGCGGGACGGAGGGTACCAAGAGACCCAGTACTTC	CASSRRDGGYQETQYF
TRBV9	NA	TRBD1	TRBJ1-4	TGTGCCAGCAGCGCCACAGGGGGCTGGGAAAAACTGTTTTTT	CASSATGGWEKLFF
TRBV5-1	NA	NA	TRBJ2-3	TGCGCCAGCAGCTTGGTAACCGGAGACAGCACAGATACGCAGTATTTT	CASSLVTGDSTDTQYF
TRBV19	NA	NA	TRBJ1-5	TGTGCCAGTAGGGAAATACAGCTACATAGCAATCAGCCCCAGCATTTT	CASREIQLHSNQPQHF
TRBV4-1	few	NA	TRBJ1-4	TGCGCCAGCAGCCAACAGGGTTCTAGGGAAAAACTGTTTTTT	CASSQQGSREKLFF
TRBV5-5	NA	NA	TRBJ2-1	TGTGCCAGCAGCAGGGGGTCTAGGGACAATGAGCAGTTCTTC	CASSRGSRDNEQFF
TRBV5-1	NA	TRBD2	TRBJ2-5	TGCGCCAGCGATAGCGGGGCTGAGACCCAGTACTTC	CASDSGAETQYF
TRBV5-1	NA	NA	TRBJ1-1	TGCGCCAGCAGCTTGGGGGCAGGAACGAACACTGAAGCTTTCTTT	CASSLGAGTNTEAFF
TRBV5-8	NA	NA	TRBJ1-5	TGTGCCAGCAGCTTGAAAGGGGCGCAGAAGCCCCAGCATTTT	CASSLKGAQKPQHF
TRBV9	NA	TRBD1	TRBJ1-2	TGTGCCAGCAGCCCCGGACAGGACACAGACTATGGCTACACCTTC	CASSPGQDTDYGYTF
TRBV28	NA	TRBD2	TRBJ2-3	TGTGCCAGCAGTTCCCCCCAAGCGGGGGGTGGTGCAGATACGCAGTATTTT	CASSSPQAGGGADTQYF
TRBV28	NA	NA	TRBJ2-1	TGTGCCAGCAGCCCCTATTCGACCTACAATGAGCAGTTCTTC	CASSPYSTYNEQFF
TRBV2	NA	NA	TRBJ1-5	TGTGCCAGCAGTGAACAAACTGTTAGCAATCAGCCCCAGCATTTT	CASSEQTVSNQPQHF
TRBV7-3	NA	NA	TRBJ2-1	TGTGCCAGCAGCTTCGGCAGGGCCAGTCGGAATGAGCAGTTCTTC	CASSFGRASRNEQFF
TRBV2	once	TRBD1	TRBJ1-5	TGTGCCAGCAGTGAAATAGGGACAGAACATAGCAATCAGCCCCAGCATTTT	CASSEIGTEHSNQPQHF
TRBV28	NA	NA	TRBJ1-4	TGTGCCAGCAGCTCGGGGGGAGGGCAGGGTAATGAAAAACTGTTTTTT	CASSSGGGQGNEKLFF
TRBV5-1	NA	NA	TRBJ1-4	TGCGCCAGCAGCCAACAAGCGGGGTCAACTAATGAAAAACTGTTTTTT	CASSQQAGSTNEKLFF
TRBV2	NA	NA	TRBJ1-2	TGTGCCAGCAGTGTATCGGGCTATGGCTACACCTTC	CASSVSGYGYTF
TRBV5-1	NA	NA	TRBJ2-3	TGCGCCAGCAGCTTGATTAACGGCGGCGAGGGCACGCAGTATTTT	CASSLINGGEGTQYF
TRBV28	once	NA	TRBJ1-5	TGTGCCAGCAGTTTTTGGGCAGATAGCAATCAGCCCCAGCATTTT	CASSFWADSNQPQHF
TRBV3-1/TRBV3-2	NA	TRBD2	TRBJ2-3	TGTGCCAGCAGCCAAGGCCGAGTAGCGGGCGTCGATACGCAGTATTTT	CASSQGRVAGVDTQYF
TRBV3-1/TRBV3-2	NA	NA	TRBJ2-3	TGTGCCAGCAGCCCCCTTGTCTCAGATACGCAGTATTTT	CASSPLVSDTQYF